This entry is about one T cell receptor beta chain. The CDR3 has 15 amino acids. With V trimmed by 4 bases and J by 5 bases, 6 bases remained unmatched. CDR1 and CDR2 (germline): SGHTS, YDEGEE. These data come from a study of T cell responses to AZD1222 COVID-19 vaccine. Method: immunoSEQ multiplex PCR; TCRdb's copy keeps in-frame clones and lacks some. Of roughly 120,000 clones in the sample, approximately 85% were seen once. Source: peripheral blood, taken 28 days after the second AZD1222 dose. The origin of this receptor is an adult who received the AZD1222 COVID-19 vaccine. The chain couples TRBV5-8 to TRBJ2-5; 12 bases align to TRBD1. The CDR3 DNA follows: TGTGCCAGCAGCCAGGGACAGGGGGCTTCGGAGACCCAGTACTTC. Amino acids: CASSQGQGASETQYF.